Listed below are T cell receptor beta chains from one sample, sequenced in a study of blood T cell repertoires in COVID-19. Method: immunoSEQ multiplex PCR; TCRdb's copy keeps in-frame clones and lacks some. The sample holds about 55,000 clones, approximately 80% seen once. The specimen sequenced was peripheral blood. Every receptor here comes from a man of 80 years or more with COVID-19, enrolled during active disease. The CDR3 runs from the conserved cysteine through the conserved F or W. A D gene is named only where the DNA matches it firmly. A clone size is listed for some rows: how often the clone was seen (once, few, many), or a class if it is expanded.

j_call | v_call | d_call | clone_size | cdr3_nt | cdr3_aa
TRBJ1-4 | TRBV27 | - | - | TGTGCCAGCAGCATTGGTAGGCCGGGGGAAAAACTGTTTTTT | CASSIGRPGEKLFF
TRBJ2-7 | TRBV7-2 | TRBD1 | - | TGTGCCAGCAGCTTAGCCGACAGGGGGGCCTACGAGCAGTACTTC | CASSLADRGAYEQYF
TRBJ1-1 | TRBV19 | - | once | TGTGCCAGTAGTATTAGGGGTTCCCTGAACACTGAAGCTTTCTTT | CASSIRGSLNTEAFF
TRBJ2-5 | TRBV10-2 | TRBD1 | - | TGCGCCAGCAGTGAGCCGGACAGGGGCAAGGAGACCCAGTACTTC | CASSEPDRGKETQYF
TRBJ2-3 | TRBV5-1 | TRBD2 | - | TGCGCCAGCAGCCCCAAGCGGGAGGCTATCGGATCAGATACGCAGTATTTT | CASSPKREAIGSDTQYF
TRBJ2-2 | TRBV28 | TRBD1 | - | TGTGCCAGCAGTTTCTTAAGGACAGGGGATCGGGGGGAGCTGTTTTTT | CASSFLRTGDRGELFF
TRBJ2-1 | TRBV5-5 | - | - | TGTGCCAGCAGCCCGGACAGAAGGAGCTCCTACAATGAGCAGTTCTTC | CASSPDRRSSYNEQFF
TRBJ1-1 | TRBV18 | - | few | TGTGCCAGCTCACCCGCTCGTGGGCCCACTGAAGCTTTCTTT | CASSPARGPTEAFF
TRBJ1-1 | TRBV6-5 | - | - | TGTGCCAGCAAAGCCGCCCTGAACACTGAAGCTTTCTTT | CASKAALNTEAFF
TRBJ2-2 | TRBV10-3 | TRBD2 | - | TGTGCCATCGGGTACAGCGGGAGGGCCACCGGGGAGCTGTTTTTT | CAIGYSGRATGELFF
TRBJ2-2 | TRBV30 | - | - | TGTGCCTGGAGTGTAGCAGGGGCAGGTCGAACCGGGGAGCTGTTTTTT | CAWSVAGAGRTGELFF
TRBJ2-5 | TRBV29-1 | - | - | TGCAGCCTGGGTGCCGGGAATCTCGGGGAGACCCAGTACTTC | CSLGAGNLGETQYF